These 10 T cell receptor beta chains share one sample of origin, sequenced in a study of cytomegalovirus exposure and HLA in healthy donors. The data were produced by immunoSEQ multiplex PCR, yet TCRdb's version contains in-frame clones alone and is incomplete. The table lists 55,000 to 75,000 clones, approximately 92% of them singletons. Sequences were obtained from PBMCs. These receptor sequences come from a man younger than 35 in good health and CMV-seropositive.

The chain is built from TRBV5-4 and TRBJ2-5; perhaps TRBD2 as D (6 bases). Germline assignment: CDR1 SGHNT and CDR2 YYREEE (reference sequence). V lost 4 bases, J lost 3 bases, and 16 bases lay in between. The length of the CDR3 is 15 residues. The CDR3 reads CASSPLRDFEETQYF. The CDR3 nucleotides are TGTGCCAGCAGCCCTTTGCGGGATTTCGAAGAGACCCAGTACTTC.

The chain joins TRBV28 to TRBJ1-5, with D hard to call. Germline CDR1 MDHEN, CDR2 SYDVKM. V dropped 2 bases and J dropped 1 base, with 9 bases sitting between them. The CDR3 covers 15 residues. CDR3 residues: CASSLDFGSNQPQHF. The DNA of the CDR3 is TGTGCCAGCAGTTTAGACTTTGGAAGCAATCAGCCCCAGCATTTT.

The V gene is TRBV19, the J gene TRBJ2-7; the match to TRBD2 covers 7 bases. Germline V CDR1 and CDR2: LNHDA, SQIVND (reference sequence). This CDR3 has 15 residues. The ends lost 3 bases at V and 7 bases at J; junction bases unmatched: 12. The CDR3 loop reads CASSMELASREEQYF. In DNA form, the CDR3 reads TGTGCCAGTAGTATGGAACTAGCGAGCAGAGAAGAGCAGTACTTC.

DNA of the CDR3: TGCGCCAGCAGCTTAGGGACAGGGGAGACCTACGAGCAGTACTTC. Translating gives CASSLGTGETYEQYF. V usage is TRBV5-1 and J usage is TRBJ2-7; 10 bases map to TRBD1. Germline trimming cut 2 bases from V and 2 bases from J; bases unmatched to any gene: 4. CDR1 and CDR2 (germline): SGHRS, YFSETQ. The CDR3 extends over 15 amino acids. The variable domain in full, completed from reference TRBV5-1 and TRBJ2-7, reads KAGVTQTPRYLIKTRGQQVTLSCSPISGHRSVSWYQQTPGQGLQFLFEYFSETQRNKGNFPGRFSGRQFSNSRSEMNVSTLELGDSALYLCASSLGTGETYEQYFGPGTRLTVT.

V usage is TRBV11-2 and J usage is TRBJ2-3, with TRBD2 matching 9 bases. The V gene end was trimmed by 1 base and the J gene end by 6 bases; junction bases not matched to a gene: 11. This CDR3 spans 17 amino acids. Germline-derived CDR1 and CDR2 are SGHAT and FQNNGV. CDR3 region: CASSLVLAGGPRDTQYF. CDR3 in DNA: TGTGCCAGCAGCTTAGTTTTGGCGGGAGGGCCGCGGGATACGCAGTATTTT.

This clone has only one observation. The CDR3 DNA follows: TGTGCCAGCAGCTATCGACAGGGGCATGGCTACACCTTC. It codes for CASSYRQGHGYTF. The V gene is TRBV7-3, the J gene TRBJ1-2, with 8 bases lining up with TRBD1. V was clipped by 4 bases and J by 6 bases; unmatched bases: 4. Germline assignment: CDR1 SGHTA and CDR2 FQGTGA. The CDR3 is 13 amino acids. The entire variable domain, with the rest obtained from reference TRBV7-3 and TRBJ1-2, is as follows: GAGVSQTPSNKVTEKGKYVELRCDPISGHTALYWYRQSLGQGPEFLIYFQGTGAADDSGLPNDRFFAVRPEGSVSTLKIQRTERGDSAVYLCASSYRQGHGYTFGSGTRLTVV.

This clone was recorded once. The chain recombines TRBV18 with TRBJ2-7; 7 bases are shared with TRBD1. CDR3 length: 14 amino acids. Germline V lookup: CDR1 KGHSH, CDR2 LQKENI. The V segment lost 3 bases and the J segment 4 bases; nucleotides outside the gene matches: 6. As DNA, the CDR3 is TGTGCCAGCTCACCCGGACAGGAGGTTTACGAGCAGTACTTC. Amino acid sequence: CASSPGQEVYEQYF.

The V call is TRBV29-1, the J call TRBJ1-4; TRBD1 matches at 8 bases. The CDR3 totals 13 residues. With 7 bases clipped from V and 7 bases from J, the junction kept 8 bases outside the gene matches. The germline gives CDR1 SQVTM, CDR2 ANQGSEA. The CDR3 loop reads CSAGSGTGEKLFF. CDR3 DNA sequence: TGCAGCGCCGGATCCGGGACAGGTGAAAAACTGTTTTTT. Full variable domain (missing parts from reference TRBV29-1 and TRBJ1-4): SAVISQKPSRDICQRGTSLTIQCQVDSQVTMMFWYRQQPGQSLTLIATANQGSEATYESGFVIDKFPISRPNLTFSTLTVSNMSPEDSSIYLCSAGSGTGEKLFFGSGTQLSVL.

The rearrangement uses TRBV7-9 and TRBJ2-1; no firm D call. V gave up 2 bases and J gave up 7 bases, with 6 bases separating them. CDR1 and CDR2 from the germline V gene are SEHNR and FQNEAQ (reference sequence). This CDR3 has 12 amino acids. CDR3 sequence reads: CASSLQKNEQFF. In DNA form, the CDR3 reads TGTGCCAGCAGCTTACAGAAGAATGAGCAGTTCTTC.

The CDR3 spells CAITPDRVDTQYF. The CDR3 coding sequence is TGTGCCATCACCCCGGACAGGGTAGATACGCAGTATTTT. The V and J genes are TRBV10-3 and TRBJ2-3; 8 bases line up with TRBD1. CDR3 size: 13 residues. Germline V CDR1 and CDR2: ENHRY, SYGVKD. V lost 7 bases to trimming and J lost 5 bases; unmatched junction nucleotides: 5.